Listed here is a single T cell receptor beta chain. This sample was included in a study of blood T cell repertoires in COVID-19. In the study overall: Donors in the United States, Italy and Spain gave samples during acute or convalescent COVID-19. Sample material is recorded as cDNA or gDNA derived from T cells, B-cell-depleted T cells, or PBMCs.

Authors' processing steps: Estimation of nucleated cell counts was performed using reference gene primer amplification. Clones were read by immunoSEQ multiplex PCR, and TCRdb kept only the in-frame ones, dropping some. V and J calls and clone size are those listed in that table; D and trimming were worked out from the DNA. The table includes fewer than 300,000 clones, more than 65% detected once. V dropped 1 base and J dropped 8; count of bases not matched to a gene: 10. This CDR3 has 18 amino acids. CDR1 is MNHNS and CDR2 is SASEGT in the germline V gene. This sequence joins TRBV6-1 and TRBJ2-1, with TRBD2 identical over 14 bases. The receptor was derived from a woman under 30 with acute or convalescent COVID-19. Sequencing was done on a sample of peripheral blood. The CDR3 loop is CASSEEEGGTSGGDEQFF. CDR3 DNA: TGTGCCAGCAGTGAAGAGGAGGGTGGGACTAGCGGGGGCGATGAGCAGTTCTTC.